This TCR beta chain derives from a study of response to subunit inactivated influenza vaccine. Study results and caveats: A suggestion made by the authors is that each seasonal influenza vaccination recruits few new T cells.

MiXCR, run by TCRdb on the RT-PCR reads, gives a single entry per CDR3 protein. Of approximately 500,000 distinct CDR3 sequences in the sample, around 13% were seen once. This clonotype occurred a few times. Its specificity is unknown. The source was PBMCs from blood, collected about 13 days after vaccination. The receptor comes from a man aged 50-59 years who received an inactivated influenza vaccine.

CDR3 sequence: CASSLERFRDYGYTF. CDR3 DNA sequence: TGTGCCAGCAGCTTAGAGAGATTTCGGGACTATGGCTACACCTTC. The chain has TRBV7-9 and TRBJ1-2; D unresolved. The V and J ends lost 1 base and 3 bases respectively, with 12 bases between them. This CDR3 region has 15 residues. Germline V lookup: CDR1 SEHNR, CDR2 FQNEAQ (reference sequence). Filled out from reference TRBV7-9 and TRBJ1-2, the complete variable domain reads DTGVSQNPRHKITKRGQNVTFRCDPISEHNRLYWYRQTLGQGPEFLTYFQNEAQLEKSRLLSDRFSAERPKGSFSTLEIQRTEQGDSAMYLCASSLERFRDYGYTFGSGTRLTVV.